This is a list of T cell receptor beta chains from one sample in a study of blood T cell repertoires in COVID-19. Sequenced by immunoSEQ multiplex PCR; TCRdb stores in-frame clones only, minus some. The sample shows over 200,000 clones, approximately 90% of them seen only once. The material sequenced was PBMCs or T cells enriched from blood (not recorded which). These receptors originate from a young man who had recovered from COVID-19. The CDR3 runs from the conserved cysteine through the conserved F or W. The D gene is left open where the match is weak. A row's size may be missing; if present it is once, few, many or a size class.

>TRBJ2-7|NA|NA|TRBV5-4
CASSEKQAYEQYF
TGTGCCAGCAGCGAAAAACAGGCCTACGAGCAGTACTTC
>TRBJ1-6|once|NA|TRBV3-1/TRBV3-2
CASTPTPNSPLHF
TGTGCCAGCACCCCTACCCCTAATTCACCCCTCCACTTT
>TRBJ1-1|NA|NA|TRBV14
CASSQSGNTEAFF
TGTGCCAGCAGCCAATCAGGGAACACTGAAGCTTTCTTT
>TRBJ2-7|NA|TRBD2|TRBV19
CASSIASGEPYEQYF
TGTGCCAGTAGTATCGCTAGCGGGGAACCCTACGAGCAGTACTTC
>TRBJ2-3|NA|NA|TRBV27
CASSWSPTTDTQYF
TGTGCCAGCAGTTGGAGTCCCACCACAGATACGCAGTATTTT
>TRBJ1-2|NA|TRBD1|TRBV19
CASTLLTGTLANYGYTF
TGTGCCAGTACCCTCCTGACAGGGACTCTGGCTAACTATGGCTACACCTTC
>TRBJ2-1|NA|NA|TRBV5-8
CASSLPTPQFF
TGTGCCAGCAGTCTCCCTACTCCGCAGTTCTTC
>TRBJ2-1|NA|NA|TRBV3-1/TRBV3-2
CASSLLLDNEQFF
TGTGCCAGCAGCCTTCTATTAGACAATGAGCAGTTCTTC
>TRBJ1-2|NA|NA|TRBV30
CAWSAQGSRYGYTF
TGTGCCTGGAGTGCCCAGGGTTCTCGCTATGGCTACACCTTC
>TRBJ2-7|NA|TRBD1|TRBV19
CASSLDRTYEQYF
TGTGCCAGTAGCTTGGACAGGACCTACGAGCAGTACTTC